The 21 T cell receptor beta chains in this list originate from one sample, sequenced in a study of blood T cell repertoires in COVID-19. This table comes from immunoSEQ multiplex PCR, and its TCRdb copy is limited to in-frame clones, with some not included. The sample lists 200,000 to 250,000 clones; more than 75% were seen once. The source material was peripheral blood. The source of these receptors is a woman aged 60-75 years who had recovered from COVID-19.

The rearrangement joins TRBV7-2 to TRBJ1-3; D is ambiguous. CDR1 is SGHTA and CDR2 is FQGNSA in the germline V gene. Trimming took off 7 bases at V and 0 bases at J, with 16 bases between the two ends. The CDR3 has 16 amino acids. The CDR3 region is CASTQKGSVSGNTIYF. In nucleotides, the CDR3 is TGTGCCAGCACCCAGAAAGGGAGCGTCTCTGGAAACACCATATATTTT.

The J gene is TRBJ1-6, the V gene TRBV25-1; D not certain. The CDR3 extends over 15 amino acids. CDR1 and CDR2 from the germline V gene are MGHDK and SYGVNS. V was shortened by 8 bases and J by 0 bases, with 11 bases between the two germline ends. The CDR3 DNA is TGTGCCAGCGGCCATCGGGGCTCCTATAATTCACCCCTCCACTTT. It codes for CASGHRGSYNSPLHF.

V is TRBV29-1 and J is TRBJ1-1; TRBD1 agrees at 8 bases. With 7 bases clipped from V and 5 bases from J, the junction kept 6 bases outside the gene matches. The CDR3 has 12 amino acids. The V gene's germline CDR1 is SQVTM and CDR2 ANQGSEA. The CDR3 loop reads CSAGQGSTEAFF. The CDR3, as DNA: TGCAGCGCAGGACAGGGATCGACTGAAGCTTTCTTT.

The chain links TRBV28 to TRBJ1-1, with D tentatively TRBD1 (5 bases). The germline V gene has CDR1 MDHEN and CDR2 SYDVKM. Trimming removed 5 bases from V and 0 bases from J, with 13 bases in between. The CDR3 is 15 amino acids. CDR3 in DNA: TGTGCCAGCAGTCCGGGGGTATCCATGAACACTGAAGCTTTCTTT. Translation: CASSPGVSMNTEAFF.

The CDR3 DNA follows: TGTGCCAGCGCTGGGGGAGGGGGAGTCTACGAGCAGTACTTC. Translation gives CASAGGGGVYEQYF. The rearrangement joins TRBV7-2 to TRBJ2-7, with a tentative D call TRBD2 (7 bases). Trimming removed 8 bases from V and 3 bases from J, with 17 bases in between. CDR1 SGHTA and CDR2 FQGNSA come from the germline V gene. The CDR3 has 14 amino acids. Full variable domain (rest looked up from reference TRBV7-2 and TRBJ2-7): GAGVSQSPSNKVTEKGKDVELRCDPISGHTALYWYRQSLGQGLEFLIYFQGNSAPDKSGLPSDRFSAERTGGSVSTLTIQRTQQEDSAVYLCASAGGGGVYEQYFGPGTRLTVT.

This chain links TRBV2 with TRBJ1-2, with 10 bases matching TRBD1. In germline, CDR1 is SNHLY, CDR2 FYNNEI. Trimming at V came to 6 bases and at J to 5 bases, leaving 6 bases not matched to a gene. The CDR3 extends over 14 amino acids. The CDR3 here is CASRLDRGPYGYTF. The CDR3 nucleotides read TGTGCCAGCAGGCTAGACAGGGGGCCTTATGGCTACACCTTC.

The genes are TRBV28 and TRBJ1-5; no firm D call. Germline values: CDR1 MDHEN, CDR2 SYDVKM. The CDR3 runs to 15 residues. Trimming pared 6 bases from V and 0 bases from J, leaving 12 bases between. The CDR3 DNA sequence: TGTGCCAGCAGCCTAACGGGTTATAGCAATCAGCCCCAGCATTTT. Encoded protein: CASSLTGYSNQPQHF.

J is TRBJ1-2 and V is TRBV29-1; D ambiguous. CDR1 and CDR2 from the germline V gene are SQVTM and ANQGSEA. CDR3 length equals 14 residues. V was clipped by 1 base and J by 8 bases, with 17 bases between them. In DNA, the CDR3 is TGCAGCGTTGAAGCTGAGGGTAAGGTGGAAGGCTACACCTTC. It is translated as CSVEAEGKVEGYTF.

The V call is TRBV28, the J call TRBJ2-1, with D hard to call. Germline V gene data show CDR1 as MDHEN and CDR2 as SYDVKM. The CDR3 sequence is 15 residues long. V gave up 6 bases and J gave up 0 bases, with 12 bases separating them. The CDR3 region is CASRRSQSSYNEQFF. CDR3 DNA: TGTGCCAGCAGACGGAGCCAAAGCTCCTACAATGAGCAGTTCTTC.

CDR3 region: CASSTPSGGIYEQYF. The CDR3 DNA reads as TGTGCCAGCAGCACCCCCTCCGGGGGAATCTACGAGCAGTACTTC. The genes are TRBV7-2 and TRBJ2-7; TRBD2 might be the D (6 bases). V lost 5 bases and J 3 bases, leaving 17 bases between the germline ends. The length of the CDR3 is 15 residues. Germline lookup yields CDR1 SGHTA and CDR2 FQGNSA.

This clone has just one count. The V call is TRBV5-5, the J call TRBJ1-6; no clear D. The germline V and J ends were trimmed by 2 bases and 7 bases, with 13 bases remaining between them. CDR1 is SGHKS, CDR2 YYEKEE, per germline (reference sequence). The CDR3 runs to 15 residues. DNA for the CDR3: TGTGCCAGCAGCTTAGCGGAAGGGAGAAATTCACCCCTCCACTTT. Translated, it gives CASSLAEGRNSPLHF. Full variable domain (rest looked up from reference TRBV5-5 and TRBJ1-6): DAGVTQSPTHLIKTRGQQVTLRCSPISGHKSVSWYQQVLGQGPQFIFQYYEKEERGRGNFPDRFSARQFPNYSSELNVNALLLGDSALYLCASSLAEGRNSPLHFGNGTRLTVT.

The genes are TRBV10-3 and TRBJ2-5; 10 bases fit TRBD2. Germline lookup yields CDR1 ENHRY and CDR2 SYGVKD. V trimming: 0 bases; J trimming: 4 bases; junction bases outside the gene matches: 5. This CDR3 is 16 amino acids long. The CDR3 is CAISESLAGGSETQYF. In nucleotides, the CDR3 is TGTGCCATCAGTGAGTCGTTAGCGGGGGGTTCAGAGACCCAGTACTTC.

This sequence joins TRBV7-2 and TRBJ2-3; TRBD2 agrees at 9 bases. Germline lookup yields CDR1 SGHTA and CDR2 FQGNSA. The CDR3 runs to 18 residues. V was pared by 1 base and J by 3 bases, with 11 bases of the junction left unmatched. The CDR3, as DNA: TGTGCCAGCAGCTTAGTTGGGTTTAGCGGGGGACAAACAGATACGCAGTATTTT. Protein: CASSLVGFSGGQTDTQYF.

The chain joins TRBV6-6 to TRBJ2-3; D might be TRBD1 (5 bases). From germline, CDR1 is MNHNY and CDR2 SVGAGI (reference sequence). V lost 6 bases, J lost 1 base, and 14 bases lay in between. The CDR3 runs to 15 residues. The CDR3 nucleotides read TGTGCCAGCAGCCAAACAGGTGGAGGCACAGATACGCAGTATTTT. Amino acids: CASSQTGGGTDTQYF.

This chain connects TRBV7-6 to TRBJ2-5, with 14 bases fitting TRBD2. CDR1 is SGHVS and CDR2 is FNYEAQ in the germline V gene. There are 16 residues in the CDR3. With V trimmed by 3 bases and J by 1 base, 1 base remained unmatched. The CDR3 nucleotides are TGTGCCAGCAGCTTGGGACTAGCGGGGGTCCAAGAGACCCAGTACTTC. Its protein is CASSLGLAGVQETQYF.

This chain links TRBV6-5 with TRBJ1-1; D might be TRBD1 (6 bases). CDR1 is MNHEY, CDR2 SVGAGI, per germline. The CDR3 loop spans 15 amino acids. Trimming removed 2 bases at V and 1 base at J, with 11 bases between. CDR3 protein: CASSYNQGWNTEAFF. The CDR3 region has the DNA TGTGCCAGCAGTTACAACCAGGGGTGGAACACTGAAGCTTTCTTT.

The gene calls are TRBV3-1 (or the pseudogene TRBV3-2) and TRBJ1-2; D is ambiguous. Germline V lookup: CDR1 LGHDT, CDR2 YNNKEL (reference sequence). The V end lost 0 bases, the J end lost 4 bases, and 12 bases lay between the germline ends. The length of the CDR3 is 15 residues. CDR3 nucleotides: TGTGCCAGCAGCCAAGAACGGCGGGTGGGCTATGGCTACACCTTC. Its protein product is CASSQERRVGYGYTF.

The V and J genes are TRBV7-6 and TRBJ2-7; TRBD2 is a possible D gene (7 bases). Germline assignment: CDR1 SGHVS and CDR2 FNYEAQ. This CDR3 is 16 amino acids long. V lost 4 bases to trimming and J lost 3 bases, with 19 bases between them. CDR3 nucleotide sequence: TGTGCCAGCAGCTCCTTCCGGGGGGCGGGAATCTACGAGCAGTACTTC. This translates into CASSSFRGAGIYEQYF.

The V and J genes are TRBV5-1 and TRBJ2-2, with D possibly matching TRBD2 (6 bases). Trimming took off 0 bases at V and 5 bases at J, with 14 bases between the two ends. The length of the CDR3 is 16 residues. Germline V gives CDR1 SGHRS, CDR2 YFSETQ. The CDR3 reads CASSLGSSAGTGELFF. Written as DNA, the CDR3 is TGCGCCAGCAGCTTGGGCTCAAGCGCGGGAACCGGGGAGCTGTTTTTT.

V usage is TRBV29-1 and J usage is TRBJ1-5; 10 positions agree with TRBD1. J was trimmed by 6 bases and V by 6 bases; bases with no gene match: 5. Germline assignment: CDR1 SQVTM and CDR2 ANQGSEA. This CDR3 region has 13 residues. CDR3 sequence reads: CSVGQGFGQPQHF. CDR3 bases: TGCAGCGTGGGACAGGGGTTCGGTCAGCCCCAGCATTTT.

The chain is built from TRBV7-3 and TRBJ2-2, with 12 bases fitting TRBD2. V shed 1 base, J shed 0 bases, and the junction held 3 bases outside the gene matches. Looked up from germline, CDR1 is SGHTA and CDR2 is FQGTGA. The CDR3 is 18 amino acids. Written as DNA, the CDR3 is TGTGCCAGCAGCTTAAAACTAGCGGGGGGCGCGAACACCGGGGAGCTGTTTTTT. Translating it yields CASSLKLAGGANTGELFF.